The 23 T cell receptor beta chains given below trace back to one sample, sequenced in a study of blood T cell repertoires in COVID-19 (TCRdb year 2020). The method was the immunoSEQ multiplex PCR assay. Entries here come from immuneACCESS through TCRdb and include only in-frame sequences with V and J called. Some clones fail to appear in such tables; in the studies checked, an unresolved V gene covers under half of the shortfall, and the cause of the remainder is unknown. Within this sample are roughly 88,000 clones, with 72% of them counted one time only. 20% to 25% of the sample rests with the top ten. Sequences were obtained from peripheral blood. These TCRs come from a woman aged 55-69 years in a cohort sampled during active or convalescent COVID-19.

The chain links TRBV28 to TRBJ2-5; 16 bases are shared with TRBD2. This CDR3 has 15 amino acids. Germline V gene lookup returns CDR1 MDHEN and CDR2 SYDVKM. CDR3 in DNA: TGTGCTAGCGGGACTAGCGGGGGGGCTAAAGAGACCCAGTACTTC. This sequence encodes CASGTSGGAKETQYF. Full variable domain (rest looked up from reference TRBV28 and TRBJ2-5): DVKVTQSSRYLVKRTGEKVFLECVQDMDHENMFWYRQDPGLGLRLIYFSYDVKMKEKGDIPEGYSVSREKKERFSLILESASTNQTSMYLCASGTSGGAKETQYFGPGTRLLVL.

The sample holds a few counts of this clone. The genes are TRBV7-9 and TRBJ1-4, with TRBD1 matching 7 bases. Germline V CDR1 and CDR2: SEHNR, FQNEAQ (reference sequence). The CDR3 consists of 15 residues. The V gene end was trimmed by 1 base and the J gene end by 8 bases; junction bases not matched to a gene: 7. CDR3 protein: CASSLEGGRGEKLFF. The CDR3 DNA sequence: TGTGCCAGCAGCTTAGAAGGGGGCCGAGGAGAAAAACTGTTTTTT.

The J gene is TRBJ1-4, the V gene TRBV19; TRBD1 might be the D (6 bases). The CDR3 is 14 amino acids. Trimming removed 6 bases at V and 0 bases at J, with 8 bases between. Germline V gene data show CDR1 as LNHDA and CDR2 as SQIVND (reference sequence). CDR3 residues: CASSRTATNEKLFF. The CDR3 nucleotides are TGTGCCAGTAGCCGGACAGCAACTAATGAAAAACTGTTTTTT.

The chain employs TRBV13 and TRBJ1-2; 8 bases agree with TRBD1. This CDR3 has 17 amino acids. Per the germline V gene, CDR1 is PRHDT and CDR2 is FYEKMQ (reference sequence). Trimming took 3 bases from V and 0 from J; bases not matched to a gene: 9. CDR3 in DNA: TGTGCCAGCAGCTTCGTTGGGACAGGCAAGACTAACTATGGCTACACCTTC. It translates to CASSFVGTGKTNYGYTF.

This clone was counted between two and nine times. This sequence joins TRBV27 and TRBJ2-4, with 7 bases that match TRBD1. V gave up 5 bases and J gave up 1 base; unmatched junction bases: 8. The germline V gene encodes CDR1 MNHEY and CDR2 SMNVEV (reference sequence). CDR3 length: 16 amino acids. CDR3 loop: CASSPETGIAKNIQYF. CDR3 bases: TGTGCCAGCAGTCCCGAGACAGGGATCGCCAAAAACATTCAGTACTTC.

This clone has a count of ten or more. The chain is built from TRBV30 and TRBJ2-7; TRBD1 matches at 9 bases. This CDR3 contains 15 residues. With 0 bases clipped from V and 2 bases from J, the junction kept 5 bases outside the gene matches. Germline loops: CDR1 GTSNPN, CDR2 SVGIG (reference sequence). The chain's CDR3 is CAWSVPGTGPYEQYF. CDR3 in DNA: TGTGCCTGGAGTGTACCCGGGACAGGGCCCTACGAGCAGTACTTC. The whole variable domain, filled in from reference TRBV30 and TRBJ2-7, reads SQTIHQWPATLVQPVGSPLSLECTVEGTSNPNLYWYRQAAGRGLQLLFYSVGIGQISSEVPQNLSASRPQDRQFILSSKKLLLSDSGFYLCAWSVPGTGPYEQYFGPGTRLTVT.

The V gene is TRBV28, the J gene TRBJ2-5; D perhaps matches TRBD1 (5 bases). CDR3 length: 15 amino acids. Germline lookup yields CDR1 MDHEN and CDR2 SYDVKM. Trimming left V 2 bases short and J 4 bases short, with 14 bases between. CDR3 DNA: TGTGCCAGCAGTTTAAGCCAGGGCACTTCAGAGACCCAGTACTTC. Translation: CASSLSQGTSETQYF.

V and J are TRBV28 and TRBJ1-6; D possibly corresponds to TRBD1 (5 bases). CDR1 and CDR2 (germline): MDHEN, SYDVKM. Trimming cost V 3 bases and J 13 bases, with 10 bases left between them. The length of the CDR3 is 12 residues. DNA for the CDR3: TGTGCCAGCAGTTTGGTGGGGCTGCCCCTCCACTTT. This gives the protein CASSLVGLPLHF.

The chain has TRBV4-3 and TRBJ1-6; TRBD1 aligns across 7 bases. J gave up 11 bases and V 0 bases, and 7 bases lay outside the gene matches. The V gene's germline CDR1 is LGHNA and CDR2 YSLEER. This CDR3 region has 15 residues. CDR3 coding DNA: TGCGCCAGCAGCCAAGAGGAGGGGGCAGGGACACCCCTCCACTTT. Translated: CASSQEEGAGTPLHF.

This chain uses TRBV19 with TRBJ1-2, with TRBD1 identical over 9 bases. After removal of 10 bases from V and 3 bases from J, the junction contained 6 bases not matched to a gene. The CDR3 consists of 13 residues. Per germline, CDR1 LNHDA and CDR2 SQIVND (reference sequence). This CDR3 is CATKQGADYGYTF. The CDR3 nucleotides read TGTGCCACCAAACAGGGGGCGGACTATGGCTACACCTTC. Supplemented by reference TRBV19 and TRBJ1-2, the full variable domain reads DGGITQSPKYLFRKEGQNVTLSCEQNLNHDAMYWYRQDPGQGLRLIYYSQIVNDFQKGDIAEGYSVSREKKESFPLTVTSAQKNPTAFYLCATKQGADYGYTFGSGTRLTVV.

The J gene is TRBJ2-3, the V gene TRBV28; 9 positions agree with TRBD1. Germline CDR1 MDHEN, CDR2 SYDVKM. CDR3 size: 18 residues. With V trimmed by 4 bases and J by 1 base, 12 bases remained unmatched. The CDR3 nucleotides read TGTGCCAGCAGTTCCATGACAGGGGGTAGCGAGGGCACAGATACGCAGTATTTT. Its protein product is CASSSMTGGSEGTDTQYF.

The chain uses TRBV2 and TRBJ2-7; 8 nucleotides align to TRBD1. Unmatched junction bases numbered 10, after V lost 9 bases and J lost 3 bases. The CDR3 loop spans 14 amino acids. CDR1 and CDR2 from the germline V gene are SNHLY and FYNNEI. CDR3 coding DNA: TGTGCCAGTCGCCTGGGACAGGTCTTCTACGAGCAGTACTTC. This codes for CASRLGQVFYEQYF.

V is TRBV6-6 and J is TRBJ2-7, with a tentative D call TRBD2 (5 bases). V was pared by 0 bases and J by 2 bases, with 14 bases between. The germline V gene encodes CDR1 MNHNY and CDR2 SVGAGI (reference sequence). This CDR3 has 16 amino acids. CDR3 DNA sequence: TGTGCCAGCAGTTACTCGAACAGACTACCCCCCTACGAGCAGTACTTC. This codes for CASSYSNRLPPYEQYF.

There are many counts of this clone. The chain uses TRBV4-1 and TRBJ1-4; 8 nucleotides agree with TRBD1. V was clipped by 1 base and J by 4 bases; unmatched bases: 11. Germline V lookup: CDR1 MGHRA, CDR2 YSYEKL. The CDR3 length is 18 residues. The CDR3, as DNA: TGCGCCAGCAGCCAAGGGTGGGCAGGGGGCAGGGGTAATGAAAAACTGTTTTTT. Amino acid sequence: CASSQGWAGGRGNEKLFF.

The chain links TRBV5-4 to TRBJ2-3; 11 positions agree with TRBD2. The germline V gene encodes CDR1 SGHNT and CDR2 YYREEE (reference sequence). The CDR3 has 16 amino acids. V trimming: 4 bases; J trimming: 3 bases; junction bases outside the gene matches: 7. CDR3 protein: CASSPNLAGGTDTQYF. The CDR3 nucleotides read TGTGCCAGCAGCCCGAACCTAGCGGGGGGAACAGATACGCAGTATTTT.

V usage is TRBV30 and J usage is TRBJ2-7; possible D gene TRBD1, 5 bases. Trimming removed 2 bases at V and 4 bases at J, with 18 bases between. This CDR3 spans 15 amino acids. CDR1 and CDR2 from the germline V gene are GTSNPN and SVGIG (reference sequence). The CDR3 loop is CAWSNFMGQAYEQYF. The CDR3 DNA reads TGTGCCTGGAGTAATTTTATGGGGCAGGCATACGAGCAGTACTTC. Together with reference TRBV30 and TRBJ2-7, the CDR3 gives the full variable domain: SQTIHQWPATLVQPVGSPLSLECTVEGTSNPNLYWYRQAAGRGLQLLFYSVGIGQISSEVPQNLSASRPQDRQFILSSKKLLLSDSGFYLCAWSNFMGQAYEQYFGPGTRLTVT.

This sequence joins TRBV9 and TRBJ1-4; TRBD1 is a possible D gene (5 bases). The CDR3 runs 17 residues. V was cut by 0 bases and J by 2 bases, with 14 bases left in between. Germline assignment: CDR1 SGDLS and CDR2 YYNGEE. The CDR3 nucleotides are TGTGCCAGCAGCGTAGGAGTAGGAGGGGTTACTAATGAAAAACTGTTTTTT. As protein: CASSVGVGGVTNEKLFF.

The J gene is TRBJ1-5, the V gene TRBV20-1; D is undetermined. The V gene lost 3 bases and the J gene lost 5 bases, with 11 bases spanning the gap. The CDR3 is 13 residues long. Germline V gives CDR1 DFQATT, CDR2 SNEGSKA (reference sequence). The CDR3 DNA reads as TGCAGTGCTAGTTCCCGGGATGATCAGCCCCAGCATTTT. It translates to CSASSRDDQPQHF.

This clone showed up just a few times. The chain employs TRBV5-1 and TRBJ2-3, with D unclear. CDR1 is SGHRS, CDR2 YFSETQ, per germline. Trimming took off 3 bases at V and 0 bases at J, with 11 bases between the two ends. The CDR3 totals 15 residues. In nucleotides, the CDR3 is TGCGCCAGCAGCTCTCCGGGTCTTAGCACAGATACGCAGTATTTT. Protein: CASSSPGLSTDTQYF.

The CDR3 DNA reads TGTGCCAGCAGCCCTGCGGGCCAGTTGGTAGCACCCCTCCACTTT. Its protein is CASSPAGQLVAPLHF. The rearrangement joins TRBV28 to TRBJ1-6; D unresolved. V dropped 6 bases and J dropped 11 bases, with 20 bases sitting between them. Germline V gives CDR1 MDHEN, CDR2 SYDVKM. This CDR3 has 15 residues.

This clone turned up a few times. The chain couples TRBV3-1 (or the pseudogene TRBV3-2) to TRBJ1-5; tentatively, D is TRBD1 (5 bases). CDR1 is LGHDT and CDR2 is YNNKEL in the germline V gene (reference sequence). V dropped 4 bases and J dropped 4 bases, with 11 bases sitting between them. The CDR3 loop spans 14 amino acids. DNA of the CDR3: TGTGCCAGCAGCCCCAAAACAGGAAATCAGCCCCAGCATTTT. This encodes CASSPKTGNQPQHF.

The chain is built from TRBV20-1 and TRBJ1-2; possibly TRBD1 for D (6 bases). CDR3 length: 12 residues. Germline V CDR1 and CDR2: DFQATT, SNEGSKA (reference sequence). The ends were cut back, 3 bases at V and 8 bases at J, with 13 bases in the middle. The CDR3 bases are TGCAGTGCTAGTACCAGGGGCGGCGGCTACACCTTC. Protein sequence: CSASTRGGGYTF.

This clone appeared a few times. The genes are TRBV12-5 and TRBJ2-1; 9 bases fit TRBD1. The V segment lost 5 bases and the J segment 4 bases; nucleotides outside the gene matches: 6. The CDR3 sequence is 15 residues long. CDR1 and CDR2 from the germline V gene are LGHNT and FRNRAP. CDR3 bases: TGTGCTAGTGGTGTGACAGGGGGGCAGTACAATGAGCAGTTCTTC. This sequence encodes CASGVTGGQYNEQFF. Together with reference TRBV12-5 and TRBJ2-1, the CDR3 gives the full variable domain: DARVTQTPRHKVTEMGQEVTMRCQPILGHNTVFWYRQTMMQGLELLAYFRNRAPLDDSGMPKDRFSAEMPDATLATLKIQPSEPRDSAVYFCASGVTGGQYNEQFFGPGTRLTVL.